This TCR beta chain came from a study of identical twins. CDR3 length: 16 amino acids. From germline, CDR1 is MGHRA and CDR2 YSYEKL. V dropped 1 base and J dropped 9 bases, with 19 bases sitting between them. MiXCR, applied by TCRdb to the 5' RACE reads, yields one record per CDR3 protein. This sample carries about 300,000 distinct CDR3 sequences, around 12% of them seen once, and the ten largest clones take more than 6%. These data were likewise used in another study, on yellow fever vaccine responses in identical twins.

Material: CD8+ T cells sorted from blood. The source is a woman aged 18-29 years in good health. The V and J genes are TRBV4-1 and TRBJ2-1; a weak D match, TRBD1 (6 bases). This chain's CDR3 is CASSQGGTGWDGEQFF. The CDR3 coding sequence is TGCGCCAGCAGCCAAGGTGGTACAGGGTGGGACGGTGAGCAGTTCTTC.